This TCR beta chain comes out of a study of T-cell reconstitution after alpha-beta-depleted transplantation in children. Study results and caveats: Surviving recipient cells, namely T cells and thymic progenitors, were the source of high day-60 TCRbeta diversity in some patients. A year post-transplant, T-cell counts and diversity derived mostly from newly produced T cells. Expanded graft clones numbering several hundred reportedly gave rise to alpha-beta T cells about two months after transplant.

This clonotype was seen repeatedly, ten times or more. The antigen remains unidentified. CDR3 length equals 15 residues. The germline V gene encodes CDR1 PRHDT and CDR2 FYEKMQ (reference sequence). V lost 0 bases to trimming and J lost 5 bases, with 13 bases between them. Preparation of the TCRbeta library was carried out with unique molecular identifiers. TCRdb redid the calling of the PCR reads with MiXCR, one entry per CDR3 protein. This table holds 110,000 or so distinct CDR3 sequences, approximately 6.9% found once. The chain carries TRBV13 and TRBJ2-5; tentatively, D is TRBD2 (7 bases). The source of this sequence is a male patient between 2 and 10 years old who had a stem cell transplant for acute lymphoblastic leukemia, so the T cells may come from the graft donor. Here the sequenced sample was PBMCs, mostly from graft donor cells, taken 360 days after TCRalphabeta/CD19-depleted stem cell transplant. CDR3 sequence reads: CASSLGLGGAETQYF. The CDR3 nucleotides are TGTGCCAGCAGCTTAGGCCTAGGGGGGGCCGAGACCCAGTACTTC.